The 18 T cell receptor beta chains below were found in one sample sequenced in a study of monozygotic twins with inflammatory bowel disease. TCRdb reanalyzed the 5' RACE reads, giving one entry per CDR3 protein sequence and no DNA. The sample has over 90,000 distinct CDR3 sequences; the top ten hold 1.9%. Source material: blood. The receptors originated from a human donor with ulcerative colitis or Crohn's disease, or a healthy co-twin of an affected twin (not recorded which).

The genes are TRBV19 and TRBJ2-2. The CDR3 is 15 residues long. The germline CDR1 and CDR2 sequences are LNHDA and SQIVND (reference sequence). The CDR3 here is CASSIQGANTGELFF. The variable domain in full, completed from reference TRBV19 and TRBJ2-2, reads DGGITQSPKYLFRKEGQNVTLSCEQNLNHDAMYWYRQDPGQGLRLIYYSQIVNDFQKGDIAEGYSVSREKKESFPLTVTSAQKNPTAFYLCASSIQGANTGELFFGEGSRLTVL.

This chain connects TRBV28 to TRBJ2-5; TCRdb picks TRBD1, but there is no DNA to check that call. This CDR3 region has 16 residues. The germline V gene has CDR1 MDHEN and CDR2 SYDVKM. The CDR3 region is CASSSRLETGEETQYF. The full variable domain, with the rest looked up from reference TRBV28 and TRBJ2-5, is DVKVTQSSRYLVKRTGEKVFLECVQDMDHENMFWYRQDPGLGLRLIYFSYDVKMKEKGDIPEGYSVSREKKERFSLILESASTNQTSMYLCASSSRLETGEETQYFGPGTRLLVL.

V is TRBV12-3 or TRBV12-4 and J is TRBJ2-7; TCRdb outputs TRBD1, but without DNA this stays unchecked. This CDR3 is 11 amino acids long. The CDR3 spells CASSPGWEQYF.

The V call is TRBV18, the J call TRBJ1-2. The CDR3 has 14 amino acids. Germline V CDR1 and CDR2: KGHSH, LQKENI. CDR3 amino acids: CASSPVTVMYGYTF.

The genes are TRBV12-3 or TRBV12-4 and TRBJ1-5. The CDR3 length is 15 residues. This chain's CDR3 is CASSPGLLSNQPQHF.

The rearrangement uses TRBV24-1 and TRBJ2-1; the D gene TCRdb calls, TRBD2, cannot be checked with no DNA. Germline V gives CDR1 KGHDR, CDR2 SFDVKD. This CDR3 has 17 amino acids. CDR3 residues: CATSLPPGTSGRSEQFF.

The genes are TRBV30 and TRBJ2-1. The germline gives CDR1 GTSNPN, CDR2 SVGIG (reference sequence). The CDR3 length is 14 residues. The CDR3: CAWVGSSPYNEQFF.

This chain connects TRBV27 to TRBJ2-2; absent DNA, TCRdb's TRBD1 call cannot be checked. Germline V gives CDR1 MNHEY, CDR2 SMNVEV (reference sequence). The CDR3 totals 15 residues. CDR3 region: CASKRQGAPTGELFF.

V is TRBV6-1 and J is TRBJ2-3; TCRdb picks TRBD2, but there is no DNA to check that call. Looked up from germline, CDR1 is MNHNS and CDR2 is SASEGT. This CDR3 contains 15 residues. The CDR3 loop is CASILLAGDTDTQYF.

CDR3 sequence: CASSSWSVGANVLTF. The chain joins TRBV11-2 to TRBJ2-6. Per the germline V gene, CDR1 is SGHAT and CDR2 is FQNNGV. CDR3 length equals 15 residues.

The chain recombines TRBV5-1 with TRBJ2-2; with no DNA, the TCRdb D assignment of TRBD1 cannot be verified. CDR1 SGHRS and CDR2 YFSETQ come from the germline V gene. There are 14 residues in the CDR3. The CDR3 spells CASSRDRNTGELFF.

The chain recombines TRBV6-2 or TRBV6-3 with TRBJ1-2; TCRdb proposes TRBD1, but this gene call is untestable without DNA. Germline V lookup: CDR1 MNHEY, CDR2 SVGEGT. The CDR3 is made up of 11 amino acids. The CDR3 loop is CATGTRYSYTF.

This chain's CDR3 is CASSLGGFGQETQYF. This chain links TRBV7-2 with TRBJ2-5; the D gene TCRdb calls, TRBD2, cannot be checked with no DNA. Germline lookup yields CDR1 SGHTA and CDR2 FQGNSA. The CDR3 sequence is 15 residues long.

The V gene is TRBV15, the J gene TRBJ1-5; TCRdb picks TRBD1, but there is no DNA to check that call. The CDR3 consists of 15 residues. Germline CDR1 and CDR2: LNHNV and YYDKDF (reference sequence). CDR3: CATTSGRLPNQPQHF.

The chain recombines TRBV27 with TRBJ2-7; absent DNA, TCRdb's TRBD1 call cannot be checked. CDR1 and CDR2 (germline): MNHEY, SMNVEV (reference sequence). CDR3 length: 14 residues. CDR3 sequence: CASSFGTGLYEQYF.

The V and J genes are TRBV6-6 and TRBJ2-5; the D gene TCRdb calls, TRBD2, cannot be checked with no DNA. Germline assignment: CDR1 MNHNY and CDR2 SVGAGI (reference sequence). The CDR3 length is 14 residues. CDR3 sequence reads: CASHTSGRGETQYF.

The V and J genes are TRBV20-1 and TRBJ2-5; TCRdb's D call of TRBD2 is untestable without DNA. Germline CDR1 DFQATT, CDR2 SNEGSKA (reference sequence). The CDR3 runs 15 residues. The CDR3 loop is CSAGTSGSLHKTQYF.

This chain links TRBV20-1 with TRBJ2-1. The CDR3 runs 15 residues. In germline, CDR1 is DFQATT, CDR2 SNEGSKA (reference sequence). Here the CDR3 reads CSARPTGIAYNEQFF.